One and the same sample provided the 24 T cell receptor beta chains below, sequenced in a study of cytomegalovirus exposure and HLA in healthy donors. This PCR relied on a set of 60 Vbeta primers and 13 Jbeta primers. This table comes from immunoSEQ multiplex PCR, and its TCRdb copy is limited to in-frame clones, with some not included. There are some 85,000 clones in the sample; 75% to 80% occur only once, and roughly 3.5% lies in the top ten. The sample consisted of PBMCs. The receptors originated from a man aged 25-45 years in good health and CMV-seronegative.

This rearrangement joins TRBV28 to TRBJ2-5, with TRBD1 matching over 7 bases. The J call may not be correct, given that the DNA end is closer to TRBJ2-7. This CDR3 contains 13 residues. Germline V gene data show CDR1 as MDHEN and CDR2 as SYDVKM. CDR3 sequence: CASRLDREYEQYF. DNA of the CDR3: TGTGCCAGCAGACTAGACAGGGAGTACGAGCAGTACTTC.

V is TRBV7-2 and J is TRBJ2-3; 7 nucleotides agree with TRBD1. The J segment lost 3 bases and the V segment lost 1 base, leaving 7 bases of the junction unmatched. Germline lookup yields CDR1 SGHTA and CDR2 FQGNSA. This CDR3 has 16 residues. This CDR3 reads CASSLDPGQRTDTQYF. The CDR3, as DNA: TGTGCCAGCAGCTTAGACCCGGGACAGAGGACAGATACGCAGTATTTT.

There are a few counts of this clone. The V and J genes are TRBV9 and TRBJ2-3; TRBD2 matches 7 bases. V lost 0 bases to trimming and J lost 3 bases; unmatched junction nucleotides: 7. The CDR3 contains 16 residues. Germline V gene sequence: CDR1 SGDLS, CDR2 YYNGEE. The CDR3 here is CASSVGRGLGTDTQYF. The CDR3 DNA follows: TGTGCCAGCAGCGTAGGGAGAGGACTAGGGACAGATACGCAGTATTTT.

The rearrangement uses TRBV30 and TRBJ1-3, with a possible D match to TRBD1 (6 bases). Germline values: CDR1 GTSNPN, CDR2 SVGIG (reference sequence). This CDR3 contains 17 residues. Trimming removed 0 bases at V and 0 bases at J, with 15 bases between. This CDR3 reads CAWSVNLDSLSGNTIYF. CDR3 nucleotide sequence: TGTGCCTGGAGTGTAAATCTGGACAGCCTCTCTGGAAACACCATATATTTT.

The rearrangement uses TRBV6-5 and TRBJ1-1, with D uncertain. Germline lookup yields CDR1 MNHEY and CDR2 SVGAGI. The CDR3 totals 13 residues. With 5 bases removed from V and 3 bases from J, the gap between germline ends came to 10 bases. The CDR3 DNA reads as TGTGCCAGCAGTAACCCTGCGGACACTGAAGCTTTCTTT. Translation: CASSNPADTEAFF.

This chain uses TRBV5-1 with TRBJ1-2, with a tentative D call TRBD1 (6 bases). The CDR3 length is 13 residues. CDR1 is SGHRS and CDR2 is YFSETQ in the germline V gene. With 5 bases removed from V and 8 bases from J, the gap between germline ends came to 16 bases. The CDR3: CASRLNTGSGYTF. The CDR3, as DNA: TGCGCCAGCAGACTAAACACAGGGTCGGGCTACACCTTC.

The gene calls are TRBV6-1 and TRBJ1-1, with 7 bases fitting TRBD1. The CDR3 is made up of 18 amino acids. The ends lost 0 bases at V and 2 bases at J; junction bases unmatched: 12. CDR1 is MNHNS and CDR2 is SASEGT in the germline V gene. This CDR3 is CASSEAFKLRGINTEAFF. CDR3 DNA: TGTGCCAGCAGTGAAGCCTTTAAGCTCAGGGGGATAAACACTGAAGCTTTCTTT.

This rearrangement joins TRBV25-1 to TRBJ1-4; D uncertain. Germline V gives CDR1 MGHDK, CDR2 SYGVNS. V was cut by 6 bases and J by 4 bases, with 6 bases left in between. The CDR3 is 12 residues long. DNA of the CDR3: TGTGCCAGCAGACAGTATAATGAAAAACTGTTTTTT. Protein product: CASRQYNEKLFF.

The chain links TRBV5-1 to TRBJ2-1, with 8 positions matching TRBD2. Unmatched junction bases numbered 1, after V lost 1 base and J lost 4 bases. The CDR3 runs to 14 residues. Germline V gives CDR1 SGHRS, CDR2 YFSETQ. The CDR3 coding sequence is TGCGCCAGCAGCTTGTCGGGAGGGTACAATGAGCAGTTCTTC. Translated: CASSLSGGYNEQFF. The full variable domain, rest sourced from reference TRBV5-1 and TRBJ2-1, is KAGVTQTPRYLIKTRGQQVTLSCSPISGHRSVSWYQQTPGQGLQFLFEYFSETQRNKGNFPGRFSGRQFSNSRSEMNVSTLELGDSALYLCASSLSGGYNEQFFGPGTRLTVL.

This clone was counted only a few times. The chain carries TRBV5-1 and TRBJ2-5; the match to TRBD2 covers 9 bases. J was trimmed by 5 bases and V by 5 bases; bases with no gene match: 10. Germline values: CDR1 SGHRS, CDR2 YFSETQ. This CDR3 spans 15 amino acids. CDR3 coding DNA: TGCGCCAGCAGGAGTAGCGGGAGTGGCTGGGAGACCCAGTACTTC. Its protein is CASRSSGSGWETQYF.

V usage is TRBV6-5 and J usage is TRBJ2-1; 7 bases agree with TRBD2. J was trimmed by 10 bases and V by 4 bases; bases with no gene match: 1. This CDR3 is 11 amino acids long. CDR1 MNHEY and CDR2 SVGAGI come from the germline V gene. CDR3 sequence: CASSSLAEQFF. CDR3 sequence (DNA): TGTGCCAGCAGTTCACTAGCGGAGCAGTTCTTC.

V usage is TRBV7-9 and J usage is TRBJ1-1, with TRBD1 matching over 7 bases. The CDR3 extends over 12 amino acids. CDR1 SEHNR and CDR2 FQNEAQ come from the germline V gene (reference sequence). V shed 8 bases and J 8 bases; nucleotides not matched to a gene: 8. The CDR3 here is CASVNRGFEAFF. The CDR3 DNA reads TGTGCCAGCGTAAACAGGGGATTCGAAGCTTTCTTT.

The CDR3 nucleotides are TGTGCCAGCAGTTACAGGGCAGGGGGCATATCTGAAGCTTTCTTT. The encoded protein is CASSYRAGGISEAFF. The V call is TRBV6-5, the J call TRBJ1-1; 8 bases align to TRBD1. This CDR3 is built from 15 residues. The J segment lost 6 bases and the V segment lost 2 bases, leaving 8 bases of the junction unmatched. Looked up from germline, CDR1 is MNHEY and CDR2 is SVGAGI.

This clone appeared a few times. V is TRBV5-4 and J is TRBJ2-7; TRBD1 aligns across 7 bases. The germline CDR1 and CDR2 sequences are SGHNT and YYREEE (reference sequence). Unmatched junction bases numbered 5, after V lost 0 bases and J lost 2 bases. This CDR3 is built from 15 residues. This CDR3 reads CASSLGTGPTYEQYF. The CDR3 DNA follows: TGTGCCAGCAGCTTGGGGACAGGTCCTACCTACGAGCAGTACTTC.

As concerns this clone: The junction departs from germline at one end; a sequencing error may be responsible. This rearrangement joins TRBV7-6 to TRBJ2-2; D may be TRBD1 (5 bases). Germline-derived CDR1 and CDR2 are SGHVS and FNYEAQ. The CDR3 is made up of 14 amino acids. CDR3 amino acids: CASSLEGNTGELFF. The CDR3, as DNA: TGTGCCAGCAGCTTAGAGGGGAACACTGGGGAGCTGTTTTTT.

This chain joins TRBV29-1 and TRBJ2-5; 10 bases are shared with TRBD1. Germline loops: CDR1 SQVTM, CDR2 ANQGSEA. V lost 6 bases to trimming and J lost 5 bases; unmatched junction nucleotides: 6. The CDR3 loop spans 13 amino acids. The CDR3 loop reads CSVLDRGRETQYF. CDR3 nucleotide sequence: TGCAGCGTCCTTGACAGGGGGCGGGAGACCCAGTACTTC. Variable domain in full (rest from reference TRBV29-1 and TRBJ2-5): SAVISQKPSRDICQRGTSLTIQCQVDSQVTMMFWYRQQPGQSLTLIATANQGSEATYESGFVIDKFPISRPNLTFSTLTVSNMSPEDSSIYLCSVLDRGRETQYFGPGTRLLVL.

The rearrangement links TRBV29-1 to TRBJ2-5; D possibly corresponds to TRBD1 (6 bases). CDR3 length: 13 residues. V lost 2 bases and J lost 4, with 11 bases in between. Germline V gene lookup returns CDR1 SQVTM and CDR2 ANQGSEA. This CDR3 reads CSVESRGLETQYF. For the CDR3, the DNA is TGCAGCGTTGAAAGCAGGGGTCTAGAGACCCAGTACTTC.

The chain employs TRBV27 and TRBJ2-2; 11 positions match TRBD1. The CDR3 runs 15 residues. V dropped 4 bases and J dropped 4; count of bases not matched to a gene: 2. The germline V gene encodes CDR1 MNHEY and CDR2 SMNVEV (reference sequence). CDR3 nucleotide sequence: TGTGCCAGCAGTTCGGGACAGGGGGTCACCGGGGAGCTGTTTTTT. It specifies CASSSGQGVTGELFF.

This clone was seen once. The chain combines TRBV7-2 with TRBJ1-5; the D is unclear. Trimming left V 5 bases short and J 0 bases short, with 8 bases between. CDR3 length: 14 residues. The V gene's germline CDR1 is SGHTA and CDR2 FQGNSA. CDR3 nucleotide sequence: TGTGCCAGCAGCCGGGTTAATAGCAATCAGCCCCAGCATTTT. Protein sequence: CASSRVNSNQPQHF.

This chain uses TRBV30 with TRBJ2-7; TRBD1 matches at 8 bases. This CDR3 contains 12 residues. V shed 5 bases, J shed 5 bases, and the junction held 5 bases outside the gene matches. The V gene's germline CDR1 is GTSNPN and CDR2 SVGIG (reference sequence). The CDR3 coding sequence is TGTGCCTGGGACAGGGGATCCCACGAGCAGTACTTC. Amino acid sequence: CAWDRGSHEQYF.

This chain links TRBV5-4 with TRBJ2-5; 10 nucleotides line up with TRBD1. TRBJ2-7 explains the end of the DNA better; the J call may be wrong. Germline-derived CDR1 and CDR2 are SGHNT and YYREEE (reference sequence). The CDR3 totals 17 residues. DNA for the CDR3: TGTGCCAGCAGCTTGGATTTAGGCGGGACAGGGGCCTACGAGCAGTACTTC. It translates to CASSLDLGGTGAYEQYF.

This chain joins TRBV7-2 and TRBJ2-2; no clear D gene. The CDR3 loop spans 13 amino acids. Germline V gene sequence: CDR1 SGHTA, CDR2 FQGNSA. V was cut by 1 base and J by 7 bases, with 7 bases left in between. As DNA, the CDR3 is TGTGCCAGCAGCTTAGGCGGCTTCGGGGAGCTGTTTTTT. Translated: CASSLGGFGELFF.

This clone was counted between two and nine times. The chain joins TRBV5-6 to TRBJ2-3, with TRBD2 matching over 9 bases. The CDR3 length is 15 residues. After removal of 0 bases from V and 4 bases from J, the junction contained 3 bases not matched to a gene. In germline, CDR1 is SGHDT, CDR2 YYEEEE. CDR3 nucleotides: TGTGCCAGCAGCTTGGGCCGACTAGCGGCAGATACGCAGTATTTT. It codes for CASSLGRLAADTQYF.

The rearrangement links TRBV25-1 to TRBJ2-7; weak D call: TRBD2 (5 bases). This CDR3 region has 14 residues. V lost 3 bases, J lost 6 bases, and 15 bases lay in between. In germline, CDR1 is MGHDK, CDR2 SYGVNS. This CDR3 reads CASSDTPQSGEQYF. CDR3 in DNA: TGTGCCAGCAGTGACACCCCGCAGAGCGGCGAGCAGTACTTC.